The sequence of this T cell receptor beta chain was determined in a study of blood T cell repertoires in COVID-19. Background on the study: The cDNA or gDNA used as material had been derived from T cells, B-cell-depleted T cells, or PBMCs.

This CDR3 contains 15 residues. CDR1 and CDR2 (germline): MDHEN, SYDVKM. V was cut by 3 bases and J by 0 bases, with 9 bases left in between. Clones were read by immunoSEQ multiplex PCR, and TCRdb kept only the in-frame ones, dropping some. The table records fewer than 350,000 clones, less than 85% of them present only once. Each participant's cohort was designated according to participant-reported clinical history. In Cohort 3, a recovered donor had either two negative PCRs, clearance, or symptom resolution. This receptor was obtained from a woman aged 50 to 60 who had recovered from COVID-19. The chain uses TRBV28 and TRBJ1-3; no firm D call. Sequencing used PBMCs or T cells enriched from blood (not recorded which). This chain's CDR3 is CASSLSGSSGNTIYF. The CDR3 coding sequence is TGTGCCAGCAGTTTGTCAGGAAGCTCTGGAAACACCATATATTTT.